Each of the 26 T cell receptor beta chains below was sequenced from the same sample in a study of CXCR3-negative and CXCR3-positive naive CD8 T cells. Their cognate antigens are unknown. The study made its TRB cDNA libraries by 5' RACE, adding UMI labels. TCRdb re-called the 5' RACE reads and shows each CDR3 protein once, DNA omitted. The ten top clones account for over 4%, within a sample of under 70,000 distinct CDR3 sequences. Findings of the study overall: CXCR3-positive naive cells carried more hydrophobic TRB CDR3s than CXCR3-negative ones.

The sample comprised naive CXCR3+ CD8+ T cells from blood. Subset meaning: CD45RO-CCR7+CD27+CD95- naive CD8+ T cells expressing CXCR3 (TNR3+). The receptors were gathered from a human donor in good health. Some clones in this sample may be carry-over from other donors' samples.

J is TRBJ2-1 and V is TRBV7-9; TCRdb's D gene call, TRBD2, goes unchecked for lack of DNA. Germline V gene lookup returns CDR1 SEHNR and CDR2 FQNEAQ (reference sequence). The CDR3 loop spans 15 amino acids. CDR3 in amino acids: CASSLSVNPRDEQFF.

The chain links TRBV6-1 to TRBJ2-5; the TRBD1 assignment by TCRdb is unverifiable without DNA. CDR1 is MNHNS, CDR2 SASEGT, per germline. This CDR3 is built from 15 residues. This chain's CDR3 is CASSEAPGAGETQYF.

V and J are TRBV24-1 and TRBJ2-7; TCRdb's assignment of TRBD2 cannot be checked, as there is no DNA. The CDR3 is 13 residues long. The V gene's germline CDR1 is KGHDR and CDR2 SFDVKD. CDR3 region: CATSDLGLEEQYF.

The rearrangement joins TRBV5-1 to TRBJ1-1; TCRdb proposes TRBD1, but this gene call is untestable without DNA. Per germline, CDR1 SGHRS and CDR2 YFSETQ. The CDR3 contains 15 residues. This CDR3 reads CASSLTAPGITEAFF.

The chain employs TRBV4-1 and TRBJ2-7; TCRdb reports TRBD1, a call that lacks DNA to check it against. There are 14 residues in the CDR3. Per the germline V gene, CDR1 is MGHRA and CDR2 is YSYEKL. CDR3 sequence: CASSQEGLSYEQYF.

V gene TRBV29-1 combines with J gene TRBJ2-1; TCRdb indicates TRBD2, and absent DNA this call remains unverified. The CDR3 covers 13 residues. The germline V gene encodes CDR1 SQVTM and CDR2 ANQGSEA. The CDR3 reads CSVGTSAYNEQFF.

This chain connects TRBV29-1 to TRBJ1-2; with no DNA, the TCRdb D assignment of TRBD1 cannot be verified. Germline V gene data show CDR1 as SQVTM and CDR2 as ANQGSEA. The length of the CDR3 is 11 residues. CDR3 protein: CSVPYRGGYTF.

The rearrangement links TRBV10-3 to TRBJ2-7; the D call of TRBD1 rests on TCRdb alone, since no DNA is present to check it. CDR1 and CDR2 (germline): ENHRY, SYGVKD. This CDR3 has 13 amino acids. Here the CDR3 reads CAISPGGGYEQYF.

The rearrangement links TRBV29-1 to TRBJ2-1; TCRdb's D call, TRBD2, is unchecked because there is no DNA. Per the germline V gene, CDR1 is SQVTM and CDR2 is ANQGSEA. CDR3 length equals 14 residues. The CDR3 loop reads CSVEIAGTYNEQFF.

The chain is built from TRBV6-6 and TRBJ1-5; checking the TCRdb D call of TRBD1 is not possible without DNA. This CDR3 is 14 amino acids long. CDR1 is MNHNY, CDR2 SVGAGI, per germline (reference sequence). CDR3 in amino acids: CASGGQSSNQPQHF.

The chain is built from TRBV29-1 and TRBJ1-1; there is no DNA to check the TCRdb D call of TRBD1. Germline CDR1 SQVTM, CDR2 ANQGSEA. The CDR3 is 13 amino acids. CDR3 region: CSVVGAENTEAFF.

The chain employs TRBV19 and TRBJ2-3; TCRdb's assignment of TRBD1 cannot be checked, as there is no DNA. CDR3 size: 15 residues. CDR1 is LNHDA and CDR2 is SQIVND in the germline V gene (reference sequence). The CDR3 here is CASSIAGGNTDTQYF.

The genes are TRBV6-5 and TRBJ1-2; TCRdb indicates TRBD1, and absent DNA this call remains unverified. CDR1 is MNHEY, CDR2 SVGAGI, per germline. This CDR3 contains 13 residues. CDR3 amino acids: CASSSGTGDGYTF.

The rearrangement joins TRBV5-6 to TRBJ2-7; TCRdb's D gene call, TRBD1, goes unchecked for lack of DNA. Germline loops: CDR1 SGHDT, CDR2 YYEEEE. This CDR3 is built from 14 residues. The CDR3 loop is CASSLGAGSYEQYF.

J is TRBJ2-7 and V is TRBV13. The CDR3 runs 14 residues. Germline V CDR1 and CDR2: PRHDT, FYEKMQ (reference sequence). The CDR3 loop is CASSLRDHTYEQYF.

The J gene is TRBJ1-4, the V gene TRBV25-1; without DNA, the TCRdb call of TRBD1 cannot be checked. This CDR3 region has 18 residues. Per the germline V gene, CDR1 is MGHDK and CDR2 is SYGVNS. CDR3 protein: CASSGPGQGVVANEKLFF. The whole variable domain, remainder taken from reference TRBV25-1 and TRBJ1-4, is EADIYQTPRYLVIGTGKKITLECSQTMGHDKMYWYQQDPGMELHLIHYSYGVNSTEKGDLSSESTVSRIRTEHFPLTLESARPSHTSQYLCASSGPGQGVVANEKLFFGSGTQLSVL.

The rearrangement uses TRBV28 and TRBJ2-5; there is no DNA to check the TCRdb D call of TRBD1. The CDR3 has 16 amino acids. Germline lookup yields CDR1 MDHEN and CDR2 SYDVKM. The chain's CDR3 is CASSLFQGAGEETQYF.

J is TRBJ2-1 and V is TRBV27; TCRdb's D call of TRBD1 is untestable without DNA. CDR3 length equals 13 residues. CDR1 MNHEY and CDR2 SMNVEV come from the germline V gene (reference sequence). CDR3 region: CASSWDPYNEQFF.

The chain carries TRBV5-1 and TRBJ2-3; no DNA is available, so the TRBD2 call from TCRdb remains unchecked. Germline lookup yields CDR1 SGHRS and CDR2 YFSETQ. The CDR3 is 16 amino acids. CDR3 loop: CASRDQRPFSTDTQYF.

This chain uses TRBV7-6 with TRBJ2-1; no DNA is available, so the TRBD2 call from TCRdb remains unchecked. Germline V CDR1 and CDR2: SGHVS, FNYEAQ. The CDR3 has 15 amino acids. This chain's CDR3 is CASSPIGGGADEQFF.

The CDR3 loop is CSVVTSFNEQFF. The chain combines TRBV29-1 with TRBJ2-7. The germline gives CDR1 SQVTM, CDR2 ANQGSEA. The length of the CDR3 is 12 residues.

This chain uses TRBV12-3 or TRBV12-4 with TRBJ1-1; the TCRdb call, TRBD1, lacks DNA for checking. The CDR3 totals 13 residues. The CDR3 reads CASSVQPGTEAFF.

The J gene is TRBJ1-5, the V gene TRBV4-3; TCRdb proposes TRBD1, but this gene call is untestable without DNA. The CDR3 is 17 amino acids. Looked up from germline, CDR1 is LGHNA and CDR2 is YSLEER. CDR3 sequence reads: CASSQDAQTAYNQPQHF.

J is TRBJ1-1 and V is TRBV11-2. The length of the CDR3 is 17 residues. Germline CDR1 reads SGHAT; CDR2 reads FQNNGV. The CDR3: CASSFSYGQLLNTEAFF.

The chain employs TRBV7-2 and TRBJ2-5. This CDR3 contains 15 residues. Germline-derived CDR1 and CDR2 are SGHTA and FQGNSA. The CDR3 loop is CASSLVLAGGETQYF. Based on the CDR3 plus reference TRBV7-2 and TRBJ2-5, the full variable domain is GAGVSQSPSNKVTEKGKDVELRCDPISGHTALYWYRQSLGQGLEFLIYFQGNSAPDKSGLPSDRFSAERTGGSVSTLTIQRTQQEDSAVYLCASSLVLAGGETQYFGPGTRLLVL.

The genes are TRBV7-2 and TRBJ2-7; TCRdb picks TRBD2, but there is no DNA to check that call. Germline CDR1 reads SGHTA; CDR2 reads FQGNSA. The CDR3 is 16 residues long. CDR3 sequence: CASSLGLAGGSYEQYF.